A single sample is the source of the 25 T cell receptor beta chains below, sequenced in a study of T cell responses to AZD1222 COVID-19 vaccine. Only in-frame clones appear in the TCRdb table, and some are missing; sequencing was by immunoSEQ multiplex PCR. Of tens of thousands of clones detected, about 88% appear once; the ten largest clones hold roughly a fifth. The specimen comprised peripheral blood, sampled on day 0 of AZD1222 vaccination. The receptors come from an adult in good health.

The chain joins TRBV18 to TRBJ2-7; a weak D match, TRBD2 (6 bases). Germline assignment: CDR1 KGHSH and CDR2 LQKENI. Trimming shortened V by 2 bases and J by 1 base, and 12 bases separated the two germline ends. The CDR3 is made up of 15 amino acids. CDR3 in amino acids: CASSPKERVSYEQYF. DNA for the CDR3: TGTGCCAGCTCACCAAAGGAGCGGGTTTCCTACGAGCAGTACTTC.

The chain recombines TRBV18 with TRBJ1-5; D unclear. CDR3 length: 13 amino acids. Germline V gene sequence: CDR1 KGHSH, CDR2 LQKENI. V was cut by 3 bases and J by 8 bases, with 11 bases left in between. The CDR3 region is CASSPLQEEPQHF. The CDR3 coding sequence is TGTGCCAGCTCACCCCTTCAGGAGGAGCCCCAGCATTTT.

The rearrangement joins TRBV3-1 (or the pseudogene TRBV3-2) to TRBJ2-2; 10 bases fit TRBD2. The V gene end was trimmed by 1 base and the J gene end by 6 bases; junction bases not matched to a gene: 2. This CDR3 is built from 15 residues. Germline-derived CDR1 and CDR2 are LGHDT and YNNKEL (reference sequence). The CDR3 region has the DNA TGTGCCAGCAGCCAAGTTCTAGCGGGAGCCGGGGAGCTGTTTTTT. It codes for CASSQVLAGAGELFF.

The rearrangement links TRBV7-6 to TRBJ2-3; 7 bases align to TRBD2. The ends lost 0 bases at V and 5 bases at J; junction bases unmatched: 11. Germline loops: CDR1 SGHVS, CDR2 FNYEAQ. The CDR3 is made up of 17 amino acids. CDR3 amino acids: CASSLARAGATGDTQYF. DNA for the CDR3: TGTGCCAGCAGCTTAGCGCGGGCGGGAGCTACTGGAGATACGCAGTATTTT.

The J gene is TRBJ1-5, the V gene TRBV7-2, with a tentative D call TRBD1 (6 bases). Germline assignment: CDR1 SGHTA and CDR2 FQGNSA. The CDR3 spans 15 residues. V lost 0 bases and J 4 bases, leaving 10 bases between the germline ends. The CDR3 is CASSLATGANQPQHF. The CDR3, as DNA: TGTGCCAGCAGCTTAGCGACGGGGGCGAATCAGCCCCAGCATTTT.

V is TRBV15 and J is TRBJ2-4; perhaps D is TRBD1 or TRBD2 (5 bases each). Deletions cut 5 bases from V and 0 bases from J, with 14 bases between. The CDR3 contains 16 residues. The germline V gene has CDR1 LNHNV and CDR2 YYDKDF (reference sequence). This CDR3 is CATSLRGDRAKNIQYF. CDR3 sequence (DNA): TGTGCCACCAGCTTAAGAGGGGATAGAGCCAAAAACATTCAGTACTTC.

The table lists this clone with a count of one. The chain joins TRBV2 to TRBJ2-2, with TRBD2 identical over 15 bases. Germline lookup yields CDR1 SNHLY and CDR2 FYNNEI. The CDR3 runs to 20 residues. The V gene end was trimmed by 3 bases and the J gene end by 0 bases; junction bases not matched to a gene: 8. This CDR3 reads CASSDAAGLAGGTNTGELFF. CDR3 in DNA: TGTGCCAGCAGTGACGCGGCAGGACTAGCGGGGGGGACGAACACCGGGGAGCTGTTTTTT.

This chain uses TRBV25-1 with TRBJ2-2; a weak D match, TRBD1 (5 bases). V shed 1 base and J shed 5 bases, with 11 bases lying between them. CDR3 length equals 15 residues. Germline V lookup: CDR1 MGHDK, CDR2 SYGVNS. CDR3 nucleotide sequence: TGTGCCAGCAGTGAATCGGCCCAGGGAACCGGGGAGCTGTTTTTT. Protein sequence: CASSESAQGTGELFF.

The J gene is TRBJ1-4, the V gene TRBV19; D might be TRBD1 (6 bases). With 6 bases removed from V and 4 bases from J, the gap between germline ends came to 18 bases. This CDR3 has 16 amino acids. Germline-derived CDR1 and CDR2 are LNHDA and SQIVND (reference sequence). The CDR3 region is CASSAGAGTFNEKLFF. The CDR3 DNA sequence: TGTGCCAGTAGCGCGGGGGCAGGGACCTTTAATGAAAAACTGTTTTTT.

The chain links TRBV5-1 to TRBJ2-3; D is possibly TRBD2 (5 bases). The CDR3 consists of 15 residues. CDR1 is SGHRS and CDR2 is YFSETQ in the germline V gene. The germline V and J ends were trimmed by 1 base and 0 bases, with 9 bases remaining between them. CDR3 DNA sequence: TGCGCCAGCAGCTTGTACGGGGAAAGCACAGATACGCAGTATTTT. This sequence encodes CASSLYGESTDTQYF.

This clone was seen once. The chain links TRBV2 to TRBJ2-6; a possible D gene is TRBD1 (6 bases). Germline CDR1 and CDR2: SNHLY and FYNNEI. The CDR3 has 15 residues. Trimming took 4 bases from V and 6 from J, leaving 13 bases between them. The CDR3: CASSGTASSANVLTF. The CDR3 bases are TGTGCCAGCAGTGGGACAGCCTCGTCGGCCAACGTCCTGACTTTC.

The rearrangement joins TRBV7-3 to TRBJ1-1, with a possible D match to TRBD1 (5 bases). The CDR3 covers 14 residues. V shed 1 base and J shed 3 bases, with 9 bases lying between them. Germline values: CDR1 SGHTA, CDR2 FQGTGA. CDR3 residues: CASSLMAGDTEAFF. CDR3 nucleotide sequence: TGTGCCAGCAGCTTAATGGCGGGGGACACTGAAGCTTTCTTT.

The chain joins TRBV2 to TRBJ2-4; no reliable D call. The CDR3 length is 14 residues. Germline CDR1 is SNHLY and CDR2 is FYNNEI. V lost 1 base and J lost 0, with 4 bases in between. CDR3 protein: CASSEGQAKNIQYF. The CDR3 region has the DNA TGTGCCAGCAGTGAAGGACAAGCCAAAAACATTCAGTACTTC.

The genes are TRBV6-5 and TRBJ1-2; 8 bases line up with TRBD1. Germline CDR1 MNHEY, CDR2 SVGAGI. The V gene end was trimmed by 5 bases and the J gene end by 8 bases; junction bases not matched to a gene: 7. The CDR3 length is 13 residues. The CDR3 is CASSQPGGLGYTF. CDR3 nucleotide sequence: TGTGCCAGCAGTCAACCAGGGGGCTTGGGCTACACCTTC.

The gene calls are TRBV7-3 and TRBJ1-6; D is possibly TRBD1 (6 bases). Trimming cost V 6 bases and J 6 bases, with 21 bases left between them. Germline V gives CDR1 SGHTA, CDR2 FQGTGA. CDR3 length: 17 amino acids. The CDR3 DNA reads TGTGCCAGCAGTAAACCCGAACGGACAGAGCTTAATTCACCCCTCCACTTT. Its protein is CASSKPERTELNSPLHF.

This chain joins TRBV4-1 and TRBJ2-1, with 7 positions matching TRBD2. There are 17 residues in the CDR3. Per germline, CDR1 MGHRA and CDR2 YSYEKL. V dropped 0 bases and J dropped 8; count of bases not matched to a gene: 13. The CDR3 loop is CASSQEGETSPWDEQFF. The CDR3 DNA is TGCGCCAGCAGCCAAGAGGGTGAGACTAGCCCCTGGGATGAGCAGTTCTTC.

The rearrangement uses TRBV12-3 or TRBV12-4 and TRBJ2-3; D remains unclear. CDR3 length: 12 amino acids. With 5 bases removed from V and 3 bases from J, the gap between germline ends came to 6 bases. The CDR3 DNA is TGTGCCAGCAGTCTCGAGACAGATACGCAGTATTTT. This translates into CASSLETDTQYF.

The rearrangement links TRBV19 to TRBJ1-1; D possibly corresponds to TRBD1 (6 bases). The CDR3 is 15 residues long. Germline V gene sequence: CDR1 LNHDA, CDR2 SQIVND (reference sequence). Deletions cut 6 bases from V and 5 bases from J, with 19 bases between. The CDR3 sequence: CASSALGGPWTEAFF. The CDR3 bases are TGTGCCAGTAGCGCCCTCGGGGGGCCATGGACTGAAGCTTTCTTT.

The chain recombines TRBV7-2 with TRBJ1-6, with no clear D. The CDR3 loop spans 12 amino acids. The germline V gene has CDR1 SGHTA and CDR2 FQGNSA. V was shortened by 3 bases and J by 6 bases, with 3 bases between the two germline ends. CDR3 in amino acids: CASSLGNSPLHF. In DNA, the CDR3 is TGTGCCAGCAGCTTGGGTAATTCACCCCTCCACTTT.

This clone has only one observation. It is unclear where the CDR3 begins or ends on the DNA, so no DNA is shown, and the CDR3 is as TCRdb lists it. The V and J genes are TRBV1 and TRBJ2-2. TRBV1 has pseudogene status. The CDR3 adds up to 17 amino acids, both ends counted. CDR3 region: CTSEKTTVGLGTGELFF.

The genes are TRBV7-8 and TRBJ1-4, with TRBD1 matching 10 bases. There are 17 residues in the CDR3. Per germline, CDR1 SGHVS and CDR2 FQNEAQ. V gave up 5 bases and J gave up 1 base; unmatched junction bases: 7. CDR3 sequence reads: CASSRDRGPLTNEKLFF. CDR3 in DNA: TGTGCCAGCAGCCGCGACAGGGGGCCTTTAACTAATGAAAAACTGTTTTTT.

The chain employs TRBV7-3 and TRBJ2-4; 8 nucleotides align to TRBD1. CDR3 length: 15 residues. V trimming: 6 bases; J trimming: 8 bases; junction bases outside the gene matches: 12. Germline assignment: CDR1 SGHTA and CDR2 FQGTGA. The CDR3 reads CASSITGGVGDIQYF. CDR3 coding DNA: TGTGCCAGCAGTATCACAGGGGGAGTTGGGGACATTCAGTACTTC.

The chain has TRBV28 and TRBJ2-2; the D gene is possibly TRBD2 (5 bases). The CDR3 is made up of 15 amino acids. Germline CDR1 and CDR2: MDHEN and SYDVKM. V lost 2 bases and J lost 4, with 11 bases in between. The CDR3 spells CASSLGPAGTGELFF. CDR3 DNA: TGTGCCAGCAGTTTAGGACCCGCGGGCACCGGGGAGCTGTTTTTT. Complete variable domain (other parts from reference TRBV28 and TRBJ2-2): DVKVTQSSRYLVKRTGEKVFLECVQDMDHENMFWYRQDPGLGLRLIYFSYDVKMKEKGDIPEGYSVSREKKERFSLILESASTNQTSMYLCASSLGPAGTGELFFGEGSRLTVL.

The chain has TRBV6-6 and TRBJ2-1, with TRBD2 matching 14 bases. The CDR3 totals 16 residues. From germline, CDR1 is MNHNY and CDR2 SVGAGI (reference sequence). V lost 4 bases to trimming and J lost 7 bases; unmatched junction nucleotides: 6. CDR3 in DNA: TGTGCCAGCAGTTTGGGACTAGCGGGGGTGGAGAATGAGCAGTTCTTC. Protein: CASSLGLAGVENEQFF.

The chain recombines TRBV27 with TRBJ1-1, with D maybe TRBD1 (5 bases). This CDR3 spans 16 amino acids. Germline V gene sequence: CDR1 MNHEY, CDR2 SMNVEV (reference sequence). V gave up 0 bases and J gave up 1 base, with 12 bases separating them. This CDR3 is CASSLSPLGGNTEAFF. In DNA form, the CDR3 reads TGTGCCAGCAGTTTATCCCCCCTGGGGGGGAACACTGAAGCTTTCTTT.